This entry lists 24 T cell receptor beta chains sequenced from one sample in a study of T cells in Graves' hyperthyroidism and ophthalmopathy. Using RNA transcripts as the source, TCR beta CDR3 regions were amplified. RT-PCR in the first round (using the HTBI primer set) targeted the TCR CDR3. In TCRdb, the multiplex PCR reads were re-called with MiXCR into one record per CDR3 protein. The table shows some 460,000 distinct CDR3 sequences, with about 15% occurring only once. The source material was blood. Receptors were obtained from a woman in her late teens or twenties with Graves' hyperthyroidism.

This clonotype was counted ten times or more. The chain employs TRBV28 and TRBJ2-1; TRBD2 aligns across 11 bases. After removal of 3 bases from V and 7 bases from J, the junction contained 2 bases not matched to a gene. The germline gives CDR1 MDHEN, CDR2 SYDVKM. CDR3 size: 14 residues. The CDR3 loop is CASSFTSGSNEQFF. The CDR3 nucleotides read TGTGCCAGCAGTTTTACTAGCGGGAGTAATGAGCAGTTCTTC.

At least ten counts were recorded for this clonotype. V is TRBV3-2 and J is TRBJ1-2. TRBV3-2 is described as a pseudogene. This CDR3 has 10 residues. In nucleotides, the CDR3 is TGTGCCAGCAGCCAAGGTGGCTACACCTTC. Its translation: CASSQGGYTF.

The genes are TRBV6-5 and TRBJ2-3; D perhaps matches TRBD1 (6 bases). CDR3 size: 16 residues. The V and J ends lost 2 bases and 1 base respectively, with 13 bases between them. Germline V lookup: CDR1 MNHEY, CDR2 SVGAGI. CDR3 DNA sequence: TGTGCCAGCAGTTACAGTGCAGGGGTGGGCACAGATACGCAGTATTTT. This encodes CASSYSAGVGTDTQYF.

This clonotype has a handful of counts. The V gene is TRBV4-3, the J gene TRBJ1-5; D not resolved. Germline V gene data show CDR1 as LGHNA and CDR2 as YSLEER. The V gene lost 0 bases and the J gene lost 7 bases, with 13 bases spanning the gap. The CDR3 is 15 amino acids. CDR3 nucleotide sequence: TGCGCCAGCAGCCAAGATTCTTCGGTACCCCAGCCCCAGCATTTT. Translating gives CASSQDSSVPQPQHF.

This clonotype appeared many times. The chain combines TRBV28 with TRBJ2-5; D possibly corresponds to TRBD1 (6 bases). The germline CDR1 and CDR2 sequences are MDHEN and SYDVKM. The CDR3 sequence is 15 residues long. V lost 3 bases and J 1 base, leaving 12 bases between the germline ends. The DNA for the CDR3 is TGTGCCAGCAGTTTCCAAGGGGGAATCCAAGAGACCCAGTACTTC. Protein sequence: CASSFQGGIQETQYF.

This clonotype was detected a few times. V and J are TRBV27 and TRBJ2-4; D is possibly TRBD1 (6 bases). V was clipped by 7 bases and J by 3 bases, with 13 bases between them. The CDR3 spans 14 residues. Germline V gene lookup returns CDR1 MNHEY and CDR2 SMNVEV (reference sequence). The CDR3 region has the DNA TGTGCCAGCACCTCAGGGGTGGGCAAAAACATTCAGTACTTC. This gives the protein CASTSGVGKNIQYF.

The chain employs TRBV9 and TRBJ2-1; possible D gene TRBD2, 5 bases. Germline V gives CDR1 SGDLS, CDR2 YYNGEE. V was pared by 0 bases and J by 7 bases, with 14 bases between. The CDR3 contains 15 residues. CDR3 sequence reads: CASSVGGLSQNEQFF. The DNA of the CDR3 is TGTGCCAGCAGCGTAGGTGGACTCTCACAAAATGAGCAGTTCTTC. The full variable domain, rest sourced from reference TRBV9 and TRBJ2-1, is DSGVTQTPKHLITATGQRVTLRCSPRSGDLSVYWYQQSLDQGLQFLIQYYNGEERAKGNILERFSAQQFPDLHSELNLSSLELGDSALYFCASSVGGLSQNEQFFGPGTRLTVL.

The chain uses TRBV7-9 and TRBJ2-7, with 7 bases aligning to TRBD1. CDR1 and CDR2 from the germline V gene are SEHNR and FQNEAQ (reference sequence). V was clipped by 3 bases and J by 4 bases; unmatched bases: 12. The CDR3 spans 16 residues. This CDR3 reads CASSFLGKGATYEQYF. The CDR3 DNA sequence: TGTGCCAGCAGCTTCCTTGGAAAGGGGGCTACGTACGAGCAGTACTTC.

The chain has TRBV24-1 and TRBJ2-1; maybe TRBD2 (6 bases). This CDR3 contains 14 residues. Trimming removed 5 bases at V and 7 bases at J, with 14 bases between. Germline CDR1 and CDR2: KGHDR and SFDVKD. DNA for the CDR3: TGTGCCACCAGTGGGAATCTAGCGACGAATGAGCAGTTCTTC. This encodes CATSGNLATNEQFF.

The sample holds many counts of this clonotype. The J gene is TRBJ2-1, the V gene TRBV20-1; weak D call: TRBD2 (6 bases). V was cut by 1 base and J by 6 bases, with 19 bases left in between. Per germline, CDR1 DFQATT and CDR2 SNEGSKA (reference sequence). The CDR3 extends over 16 amino acids. Written as DNA, the CDR3 is TGCAGTGCTAGAGGGCCCACTAGCTCAAATCGCAATGAGCAGTTCTTC. This encodes CSARGPTSSNRNEQFF.

On this clonotype itself: The CDR3 end shows no conserved phenylalanine or tryptophan, and so a read error is likely. The chain carries TRBV20-1 and TRBJ1-3; 9 bases fit TRBD1. The CDR3 spans 15 residues. V was pared by 6 bases and J by 4 bases, with 10 bases of the junction left unmatched. Germline V gives CDR1 DFQATT, CDR2 SNEGSKA (reference sequence). CDR3 amino acids: CSARPQGAAGNTIYL. The CDR3 region has the DNA TGCAGTGCACGCCCACAGGGGGCTGCGGGAAACACCATATATCTT.

V is TRBV5-1 and J is TRBJ2-1; 10 nucleotides align to TRBD2. Trimming at V came to 1 base and at J to 4 bases, leaving 5 bases not matched to a gene. The CDR3 runs to 16 residues. The germline gives CDR1 SGHRS, CDR2 YFSETQ. DNA of the CDR3: TGCGCCAGCAGCTTGCCTAGCGGGAGTTTGTACAATGAGCAGTTCTTC. Its translation is CASSLPSGSLYNEQFF.

The sample holds many counts of this clonotype. The chain couples TRBV2 to TRBJ2-3, with D perhaps TRBD2 (7 bases). V gave up 10 bases and J gave up 4 bases, with 24 bases separating them. Germline V gene sequence: CDR1 SNHLY, CDR2 FYNNEI. The CDR3 has 16 residues. The CDR3 DNA follows: TGTGCCAACGGGGAATGGGGGGGCGCCGCCCCAGATACGCAGTATTTT. It codes for CANGEWGGAAPDTQYF. Using reference TRBV2 and TRBJ2-3 for the parts outside the CDR3, the full variable domain is EPEVTQTPSHQVTQMGQEVILRCVPISNHLYFYWYRQILGQKVEFLVSFYNNEISEKSEIFDDQFSVERPDGSNFTLKIRSTKLEDSAMYFCANGEWGGAAPDTQYFGPGTRLTVL.

This clonotype was detected many times. The chain employs TRBV7-2 and TRBJ1-2; D unresolved. Germline V lookup: CDR1 SGHTA, CDR2 FQGNSA. V was trimmed by 1 base and J by 8 bases, leaving 14 bases between them. This CDR3 is 14 amino acids long. In nucleotides, the CDR3 is TGTGCCAGCAGCTTAGGCAGCGGGATTCAAGGCTACACCTTC. Protein sequence: CASSLGSGIQGYTF.

Only a few counts were recorded for this clonotype. The rearrangement links TRBV7-2 to TRBJ1-3, with 7 bases identical to TRBD1. The J segment lost 0 bases and the V segment lost 1 base, leaving 6 bases of the junction unmatched. The V gene's germline CDR1 is SGHTA and CDR2 FQGNSA. The CDR3 runs 17 residues. The CDR3 region has the DNA TGTGCCAGCAGCTTAGTTCCGGGACAGAGCTCTGGAAACACCATATATTTT. It specifies CASSLVPGQSSGNTIYF. Together with reference TRBV7-2 and TRBJ1-3, the CDR3 gives the full variable domain: GAGVSQSPSNKVTEKGKDVELRCDPISGHTALYWYRQSLGQGLEFLIYFQGNSAPDKSGLPSDRFSAERTGGSVSTLTIQRTQQEDSAVYLCASSLVPGQSSGNTIYFGEGSWLTVV.

This clonotype was seen repeatedly, ten times or more. This rearrangement joins TRBV2 to TRBJ1-2; D not resolved. V was trimmed by 4 bases and J by 5 bases, leaving 11 bases between them. CDR1 SNHLY and CDR2 FYNNEI come from the germline V gene. This CDR3 spans 13 amino acids. CDR3 in DNA: TGTGCCAGCAGTGTGGGGTCCCTTTATGGCTACACCTTC. Protein sequence: CASSVGSLYGYTF.

This clonotype has at least ten counts. The gene calls are TRBV11-2 and TRBJ2-1; D is ambiguous. The CDR3 is 11 residues long. V gave up 3 bases and J gave up 10 bases, with 7 bases separating them. Per germline, CDR1 SGHAT and CDR2 FQNNGV. The CDR3 here is CASSFTLEQFF. The CDR3 DNA sequence: TGTGCCAGCAGCTTTACCCTAGAGCAGTTCTTC.

This clonotype was observed at least ten times. The chain combines TRBV28 with TRBJ1-5; 8 bases are a match to TRBD1. Trimming at V came to 6 bases and at J to 1 base, leaving 5 bases not matched to a gene. The germline gives CDR1 MDHEN, CDR2 SYDVKM. The CDR3 extends over 15 amino acids. The CDR3 loop reads CASSSGTGSNQPQHF. CDR3 nucleotide sequence: TGTGCCAGCAGCTCCGGGACAGGAAGCAATCAGCCCCAGCATTTT. Full variable domain (rest looked up from reference TRBV28 and TRBJ1-5): DVKVTQSSRYLVKRTGEKVFLECVQDMDHENMFWYRQDPGLGLRLIYFSYDVKMKEKGDIPEGYSVSREKKERFSLILESASTNQTSMYLCASSSGTGSNQPQHFGDGTRLSIL.

Ten or more counts support this clonotype. V usage is TRBV3-1 and J usage is TRBJ2-3, with D perhaps matching TRBD1 (6 bases). The V gene's germline CDR1 is LGHDT and CDR2 YNNKEL (reference sequence). V lost 4 bases to trimming and J lost 2 bases, with 16 bases between them. There are 16 residues in the CDR3. The CDR3 region is CASSPDLTGNTDTQYF. DNA for the CDR3: TGTGCCAGCAGCCCAGACCTCACAGGGAACACAGATACGCAGTATTTT.

The chain is built from TRBV19 and TRBJ1-5, with no clear D. The CDR3 extends over 14 amino acids. CDR1 is LNHDA, CDR2 SQIVND, per germline (reference sequence). V dropped 3 bases and J dropped 0 bases, with 6 bases sitting between them. In DNA, the CDR3 is TGTGCCAGTAGTATCGGGTTTAGCAATCAGCCCCAGCATTTT. The encoded protein is CASSIGFSNQPQHF.

This clonotype was picked up many times. The genes are TRBV11-3 and TRBJ2-2; perhaps TRBD2 as D (5 bases). Trimming cost V 2 bases and J 6 bases, with 7 bases left between them. The CDR3 covers 13 residues. Germline V lookup: CDR1 SGHNT, CDR2 YENEEA. The CDR3 here is CASSLSGSGELFF. The CDR3 bases are TGTGCCAGCAGCTTATCGGGATCCGGGGAGCTGTTTTTT.

The gene calls are TRBV7-9 and TRBJ1-4, with a weak D call TRBD1 (5 bases). Trimming took 3 bases from V and 8 from J, leaving 16 bases between them. Germline V gene sequence: CDR1 SEHNR, CDR2 FQNEAQ (reference sequence). CDR3 length: 15 residues. CDR3 bases: TGTGCCAGCAGCTTTTGGGATCAAGACAGAGAAAAACTGTTTTTT. Translated: CASSFWDQDREKLFF.

This clonotype came up many times. This chain connects TRBV28 to TRBJ2-3, with 7 positions matching TRBD2. After removal of 3 bases from V and 3 bases from J, the junction contained 6 bases not matched to a gene. There are 15 residues in the CDR3. CDR1 is MDHEN, CDR2 SYDVKM, per germline. The CDR3 is CASSFGGAGTDTQYF. DNA of the CDR3: TGTGCCAGCAGTTTCGGTGGAGCGGGGACAGATACGCAGTATTTT.

This clonotype was counted many times. The chain is built from TRBV20-1 and TRBJ1-5; D gene ambiguous. The CDR3 totals 13 residues. Germline V gives CDR1 DFQATT, CDR2 SNEGSKA (reference sequence). The V end lost 3 bases, the J end lost 1 base, and 7 bases lay between the germline ends. CDR3 sequence: CSARRLSNQPQHF. CDR3 coding DNA: TGCAGTGCTAGGCGACTCAGCAATCAGCCCCAGCATTTT.